The 5 T cell receptor beta chains listed next were all sequenced from one sample in a study of T cell clonotyping in hematopoietic cell transplantation. The method was immunoSEQ multiplex PCR; TCRdb's version includes in-frame clones alone and lacks a portion of them. The sample has 46,000 or so clones, 85% to 90% seen once. Time point indicated: recipient sample about 28 days before transplant, after cytoreduction. The sample was peripheral blood mononuclear cells, taken before stem cell transplant. Receptor source: a man in his sixties with biphenotypic leukemia. Some clones in this sample may be carry-over from other donors' samples.

J is TRBJ2-5 and V is TRBV11-2; no definite D call. The CDR3 runs to 12 residues. With 5 bases removed from V and 1 base from J, the gap between germline ends came to 5 bases. Looked up from germline, CDR1 is SGHAT and CDR2 is FQNNGV. This CDR3 reads CASSRAQETQYF. DNA for the CDR3: TGTGCCAGCAGCCGGGCCCAAGAGACCCAGTACTTC.

The V and J genes are TRBV28 and TRBJ1-1, with no clear D. Looked up from germline, CDR1 is MDHEN and CDR2 is SYDVKM. This CDR3 contains 12 residues. Trimming removed 4 bases at V and 8 bases at J, with 11 bases between. CDR3 protein: CASSWNLYEAFF. In DNA, the CDR3 is TGTGCCAGCAGTTGGAACCTGTACGAAGCTTTCTTT. Complete variable domain (other parts from reference TRBV28 and TRBJ1-1): DVKVTQSSRYLVKRTGEKVFLECVQDMDHENMFWYRQDPGLGLRLIYFSYDVKMKEKGDIPEGYSVSREKKERFSLILESASTNQTSMYLCASSWNLYEAFFGQGTRLTVV.

The genes are TRBV28 and TRBJ1-1; D gene unclear. Germline assignment: CDR1 MDHEN and CDR2 SYDVKM. The CDR3 is made up of 11 amino acids. V lost 1 base and J 11 bases, leaving 8 bases between the germline ends. The CDR3: CASSLSEAAFF. The CDR3 nucleotides read TGTGCCAGCAGTTTATCCGAGGCGGCTTTCTTT.

The CDR3 region is CASSNRRQGGKEAFF. Here the CDR3 DNA reads TGTGCCAGCAGCAACCGAAGACAGGGCGGGAAAGAAGCTTTCTTT. This chain links TRBV5-6 with TRBJ1-1, with 7 bases identical to TRBD1. After removal of 4 bases from V and 8 bases from J, the junction contained 14 bases not matched to a gene. Germline CDR1 is SGHDT and CDR2 is YYEEEE. The CDR3 is made up of 15 amino acids.

The rearrangement links TRBV11-2 to TRBJ1-1; 7 bases are shared with TRBD1. The CDR3 sequence is 13 residues long. Germline V gives CDR1 SGHAT, CDR2 FQNNGV. V was clipped by 3 bases and J by 5 bases; unmatched bases: 3. The DNA of the CDR3 is TGTGCCAGCAGCTTCCCAGGGGGGACTGAAGCTTTCTTT. Translating it yields CASSFPGGTEAFF.